The rows below give T cell receptor beta chains drawn from one sample of a study of T cell repertoires in cytomegalovirus infection. TCRdb used MiXCR to reprocess the reads, holding one entry per CDR3 protein. The data hold about 530,000 distinct CDR3 sequences, with approximately 26% observed a single time. The sequencing sample was made of PBMCs. The source of these receptors is a human donor in good health (CMV status not recorded). Some clones in this sample may be carry-over from other donors' samples. Each CDR3 is given with its conserved first and last residue. The order of the fields is V gene, D gene, clone size, J gene, CDR3 length, CDR3 DNA, CDR3 protein. The D gene is left open where the match is weak. Size values are once, few and many counts, or a class for expanded clones, and some rows have none.

v_call: TRBV14
d_call: TRBD1
clone_size: few
j_call: TRBJ2-5
cdr3_length: 15
cdr3_nt: TGTGCCAGCAGCCGAATACAGGGGGGAGTAGAGACCCAGTACTTC
cdr3_aa: CASSRIQGGVETQYF

v_call: TRBV7-9
d_call: TRBD2
clone_size: NA
j_call: TRBJ2-7
cdr3_length: 16
cdr3_nt: TGTGCCAGCAGCCTTAGAGACAGCGGGATTTCCTACGAGCAGTACTTC
cdr3_aa: CASSLRDSGISYEQYF

v_call: TRBV7-3
d_call: NA
clone_size: few
j_call: TRBJ1-2
cdr3_length: 13
cdr3_nt: TGTGCCAGCAGCTTAGACGGGACGAGGGGCTACACCTTC
cdr3_aa: CASSLDGTRGYTF

v_call: TRBV28
d_call: TRBD2
clone_size: many
j_call: TRBJ2-7
cdr3_length: 14
cdr3_nt: TGTGCCAGCAGGCGGGGGAAGAGCTCCTACGAGCAGTACTTC
cdr3_aa: CASRRGKSSYEQYF

v_call: TRBV10-3
d_call: NA
clone_size: NA
j_call: TRBJ2-2
cdr3_length: 15
cdr3_nt: TGTGCCATCAGTAAGGTTGGCGGGCCCACCGGGGAGCTGTTTTTT
cdr3_aa: CAISKVGGPTGELFF

v_call: TRBV7-2
d_call: NA
clone_size: few
j_call: TRBJ2-5
cdr3_length: 12
cdr3_nt: TGTGCCAGCAGCGGTTGGTTAGAGACCCAGTACTTC
cdr3_aa: CASSGWLETQYF

v_call: TRBV6-5
d_call: NA
clone_size: NA
j_call: TRBJ2-1
cdr3_length: 14
cdr3_nt: TGTGCCAGCAGTTACGGTCTAGCTGGTAATGAGCAGTTCTTC
cdr3_aa: CASSYGLAGNEQFF

v_call: TRBV11-2
d_call: TRBD1
clone_size: few
j_call: TRBJ2-5
cdr3_length: 16
cdr3_nt: TGTGCCAGCAGCTTAGAGGGGGCCGGGACAGAAGAGACCCAGTACTTC
cdr3_aa: CASSLEGAGTEETQYF

v_call: TRBV12-3/TRBV12-4
d_call: NA
clone_size: few
j_call: TRBJ2-5
cdr3_length: 13
cdr3_nt: TGTGCCAGCAGTGAATTGGGTTCGGAGACCCAGTACTTC
cdr3_aa: CASSELGSETQYF

v_call: TRBV15
d_call: NA
clone_size: NA
j_call: TRBJ2-3
cdr3_length: 15
cdr3_nt: TGTGCCACCAGCAGAGGCCCAATGGAGGCCGATACGCAGTATTTT
cdr3_aa: CATSRGPMEADTQYF

v_call: TRBV6-2/TRBV6-3
d_call: NA
clone_size: few
j_call: TRBJ1-1
cdr3_length: 13
cdr3_nt: TGTGCCAGCAGTGAGACAGTTCACACTGAAGCTTTCTTT
cdr3_aa: CASSETVHTEAFF

v_call: TRBV6-2/TRBV6-3
d_call: NA
clone_size: few
j_call: TRBJ2-2
cdr3_length: 14
cdr3_nt: TGTGCCAGCAGTTACTCGCCGCTAGGCGGGGAGCTGTTTTTT
cdr3_aa: CASSYSPLGGELFF

v_call: TRBV29-1
d_call: TRBD2
clone_size: few
j_call: TRBJ2-1
cdr3_length: 18
cdr3_nt: TGCAGCGCTACCGCCACTAGCGGGAGTTTCTCCTACTACAATGAGCAGTTCTTC
cdr3_aa: CSATATSGSFSYYNEQFF

v_call: TRBV6-2/TRBV6-3
d_call: NA
clone_size: few
j_call: TRBJ1-1
cdr3_length: 12
cdr3_nt: TGTGCCAGCAGTTTCCGACAGACTGAAGCTTTCTTT
cdr3_aa: CASSFRQTEAFF

v_call: TRBV6-6
d_call: TRBD1
clone_size: NA
j_call: TRBJ2-7
cdr3_length: 13
cdr3_nt: TGTGCCAGCACTCCGGGACAGATTTACGAGCAGTACTTC
cdr3_aa: CASTPGQIYEQYF

v_call: TRBV4-1
d_call: NA
clone_size: NA
j_call: TRBJ2-1
cdr3_length: 12
cdr3_nt: TGCGCCAGCAGCCAAGATCGCCAGATTCGGTTCTTC
cdr3_aa: CASSQDRQIRFF

v_call: TRBV25-1
d_call: NA
clone_size: many
j_call: TRBJ2-1
cdr3_length: 12
cdr3_nt: TGTGCCAGCAGTTCTAGGGGGGGTGAGCAGTTCTTC
cdr3_aa: CASSSRGGEQFF

v_call: TRBV6-5
d_call: NA
clone_size: few
j_call: TRBJ1-4
cdr3_length: 15
cdr3_nt: TGTGCCAGCAGTTACTCGACCACATCCGGAAAAAAACTGTTTTTT
cdr3_aa: CASSYSTTSGKKLFF

v_call: TRBV19
d_call: NA
clone_size: NA
j_call: TRBJ1-5
cdr3_length: 16
cdr3_nt: TGTGCCACGGCCGGAGGGGCCAGGGCCTCCAATCAGCCCCAGCATTTT
cdr3_aa: CATAGGARASNQPQHF

v_call: TRBV5-1
d_call: NA
clone_size: once
j_call: TRBJ2-5
cdr3_length: 15
cdr3_nt: TGCGCCAGCAGCATCCGGGACCATGTTTTCGAGACCCAGTACTTC
cdr3_aa: CASSIRDHVFETQYF

v_call: TRBV27
d_call: NA
clone_size: few
j_call: TRBJ2-5
cdr3_length: 15
cdr3_nt: TGTGCCAGCAGTCTACAGGGACGGGGGCAAGAGACCCAGTACTTC
cdr3_aa: CASSLQGRGQETQYF

v_call: TRBV10-3
d_call: TRBD2
clone_size: NA
j_call: TRBJ2-2
cdr3_length: 15
cdr3_nt: TGTGCCACCGGGACTAGCGGGAAGGGCACCGGGGAGCTGTTTTTT
cdr3_aa: CATGTSGKGTGELFF

v_call: TRBV7-2
d_call: NA
clone_size: many
j_call: TRBJ1-1
cdr3_length: 11
cdr3_nt: TGTGCCAGCAGCTCCAGGACTATAGCTTTCTTT
cdr3_aa: CASSSRTIAFF

v_call: TRBV6-2/TRBV6-3
d_call: NA
clone_size: NA
j_call: TRBJ2-1
cdr3_length: 15
cdr3_nt: TGTGCCAGCCGTCAAAGGGAAGGAGCCTACAATGAGCAGTTCTTC
cdr3_aa: CASRQREGAYNEQFF

v_call: TRBV12-3/TRBV12-4
d_call: NA
clone_size: NA
j_call: TRBJ1-2
cdr3_length: 13
cdr3_nt: TGTGCCAGCAGTTTAGGGGCGGCGGGTGGCTACACCTTC
cdr3_aa: CASSLGAAGGYTF

v_call: TRBV27
d_call: NA
clone_size: NA
j_call: TRBJ2-2
cdr3_length: 18
cdr3_nt: TGTGCCAGCAGTTTATCTGTGGTATTGGGGCTCTTCACCGGGGAGCTGTTTTTT
cdr3_aa: CASSLSVVLGLFTGELFF

v_call: TRBV19
d_call: TRBD1
clone_size: few
j_call: TRBJ1-5
cdr3_length: 15
cdr3_nt: TGTGCCAGTAGCCCAGAAGGGACAGGGTTTCAGCCCCAGCATTTT
cdr3_aa: CASSPEGTGFQPQHF

v_call: TRBV11-2
d_call: TRBD1
clone_size: NA
j_call: TRBJ1-3
cdr3_length: 14
cdr3_nt: TGTGCCAGCAGCTTTACAGGGGGCGGAAACACCATATATTTT
cdr3_aa: CASSFTGGGNTIYF

v_call: TRBV7-2
d_call: NA
clone_size: few
j_call: TRBJ1-1
cdr3_length: 14
cdr3_nt: TGTGCCAGCAGCTTAGCTTTCGCGGACACTGAAGCTTTCTTT
cdr3_aa: CASSLAFADTEAFF

v_call: TRBV20-1
d_call: NA
clone_size: NA
j_call: TRBJ2-7
cdr3_length: 11
cdr3_nt: TGCAGTGCTAGAGCAGTGGACGAGCAGTACTTC
cdr3_aa: CSARAVDEQYF

v_call: TRBV7-2
d_call: TRBD2
clone_size: NA
j_call: TRBJ2-3
cdr3_length: 14
cdr3_nt: TGTGCCAGCCGGCGGACTAGCGGCACAGATACGCAGTATTTT
cdr3_aa: CASRRTSGTDTQYF

v_call: TRBV19
d_call: NA
clone_size: few
j_call: TRBJ1-3
cdr3_length: 11
cdr3_nt: TGTGCCAGTAACTTGGGGTCAGAGATATATTTT
cdr3_aa: CASNLGSEIYF

v_call: TRBV28
d_call: NA
clone_size: few
j_call: TRBJ2-7
cdr3_length: 14
cdr3_nt: TGTGCCAGCAGTGAGGCCAGCCTCTTCTACGAGCAGTACTTC
cdr3_aa: CASSEASLFYEQYF

v_call: TRBV28
d_call: NA
clone_size: NA
j_call: TRBJ2-5
cdr3_length: 12
cdr3_nt: TGTGCCAGCAGTTTCCGCCCTGAGACCCAGTACTTC
cdr3_aa: CASSFRPETQYF

v_call: TRBV6-6
d_call: NA
clone_size: few
j_call: TRBJ1-5
cdr3_length: 17
cdr3_nt: TGTGCCAGCAGTTACTCGAAAACGCAGGGGAGCAATCAGCCCCAGCATTTT
cdr3_aa: CASSYSKTQGSNQPQHF

v_call: TRBV28
d_call: TRBD1
clone_size: many
j_call: TRBJ2-7
cdr3_length: 15
cdr3_nt: TGTGCCAGCAGTCCTCCGGGACAGGGTTTAAATAAGCAGTACTTC
cdr3_aa: CASSPPGQGLNKQYF

v_call: TRBV12-3/TRBV12-4
d_call: NA
clone_size: NA
j_call: TRBJ1-1
cdr3_length: 12
cdr3_nt: TGTGCCAGCAGGCCAGGTACCACTGAAGCTTTCTTT
cdr3_aa: CASRPGTTEAFF

v_call: TRBV7-6
d_call: NA
clone_size: NA
j_call: TRBJ2-1
cdr3_length: 12
cdr3_nt: TGTGCCAGCAGCTCTCTTGTGGGTGAGCAGTTCTTC
cdr3_aa: CASSSLVGEQFF

v_call: TRBV7-2
d_call: TRBD1
clone_size: many
j_call: TRBJ1-6
cdr3_length: 14
cdr3_nt: TGTGCCAGCAGCTTACAGGGGGCTGATTCACCCCTCCACTTT
cdr3_aa: CASSLQGADSPLHF

v_call: TRBV19
d_call: TRBD1
clone_size: NA
j_call: TRBJ1-1
cdr3_length: 14
cdr3_nt: TGTGCCAGTACTCCGGGACAGGTGAACACTGAAGCTTTCTTT
cdr3_aa: CASTPGQVNTEAFF

v_call: TRBV12-3/TRBV12-4
d_call: NA
clone_size: few
j_call: TRBJ2-1
cdr3_length: 14
cdr3_nt: TGTGCCAGCAGTTTATGGCATGCCTACAATGAGCAGTTCTTC
cdr3_aa: CASSLWHAYNEQFF

v_call: TRBV19
d_call: NA
clone_size: NA
j_call: TRBJ2-3
cdr3_length: 14
cdr3_nt: TGTGCCAGTAGTATAGCACTGGCGGCAGATACGCAGTATTTT
cdr3_aa: CASSIALAADTQYF

v_call: TRBV7-2
d_call: TRBD2
clone_size: many
j_call: TRBJ2-1
cdr3_length: 14
cdr3_nt: TGTGCCAGCAGCTTAGCTAGCGGGTTCGATGAGCAGTTCTTC
cdr3_aa: CASSLASGFDEQFF

v_call: TRBV7-2
d_call: NA
clone_size: many
j_call: TRBJ1-2
cdr3_length: 14
cdr3_nt: TGTGCCAGCAGCTTAGCCAGGGAAAACTATGGCTACACCTTC
cdr3_aa: CASSLARENYGYTF

v_call: TRBV7-2
d_call: NA
clone_size: few
j_call: TRBJ2-3
cdr3_length: 13
cdr3_nt: TGTGCCAGCAGCTTAGAGGTCCTCGATACGCAGTATTTT
cdr3_aa: CASSLEVLDTQYF